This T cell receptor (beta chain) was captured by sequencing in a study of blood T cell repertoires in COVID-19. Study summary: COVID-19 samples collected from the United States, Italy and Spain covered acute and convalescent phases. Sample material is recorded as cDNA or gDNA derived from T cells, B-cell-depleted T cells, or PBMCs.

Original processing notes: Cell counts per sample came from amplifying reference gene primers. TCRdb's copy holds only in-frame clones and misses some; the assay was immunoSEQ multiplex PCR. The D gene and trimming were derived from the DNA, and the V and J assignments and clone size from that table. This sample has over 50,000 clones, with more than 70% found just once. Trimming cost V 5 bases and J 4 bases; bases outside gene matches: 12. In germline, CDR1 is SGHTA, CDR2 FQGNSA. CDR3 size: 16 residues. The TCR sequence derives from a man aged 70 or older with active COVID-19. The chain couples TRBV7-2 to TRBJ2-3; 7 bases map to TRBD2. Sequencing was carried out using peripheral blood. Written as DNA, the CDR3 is TGTGCCAGCAGCCGGCGACCAGCGGGGATACCAGATACGCAGTATTTT. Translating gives CASSRRPAGIPDTQYF. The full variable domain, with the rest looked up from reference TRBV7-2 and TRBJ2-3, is GAGVSQSPSNKVTEKGKDVELRCDPISGHTALYWYRQSLGQGLEFLIYFQGNSAPDKSGLPSDRFSAERTGGSVSTLTIQRTQQEDSAVYLCASSRRPAGIPDTQYFGPGTRLTVL.